The rows below give T cell receptor beta chains drawn from one sample of a study of response to subunit inactivated influenza vaccine. A single record per CDR3 protein comes from TCRdb applying MiXCR to the RT-PCR reads. Among 500,000 to 750,000 distinct CDR3 sequences listed, around 15% were seen once. This material consisted of PBMCs from blood, taken 11 to 12 days after vaccination. The receptor set was obtained from a man aged 50 to 59 who received an inactivated influenza vaccine. Each CDR3 is given with its conserved first and last residue. D genes are given only for firm matches. The listing skips clone size in some rows; elsewhere it reads once, few, many or a size class.

V	J	size	D	DNA	CDR3
TRBV5-1	TRBJ2-7	few	NA	TGCGCCAGCAGCTTGGGGGCAGGGAAAAACCGCGAGCAGTACTTC	CASSLGAGKNREQYF
TRBV7-9	TRBJ2-5	many	NA	TGTGCCAGCAGCTTTACGGAGACCCAGTACTTC	CASSFTETQYF
TRBV5-6	TRBJ2-3	NA	TRBD2	TGTGCCAGCAGCTTGGCGTTAGCGGGGACAATGGGGACGCAGTATTTT	CASSLALAGTMGTQYF
TRBV18	TRBJ1-2	NA	NA	TGTGCCAGCTCACCACCGGGAGACTATGGCTACACCTTC	CASSPPGDYGYTF
TRBV12-3/TRBV12-4	TRBJ2-7	few	NA	TGTGCCAGCAGTTTGGGCCCATTGGGTGAGCAGTACTTC	CASSLGPLGEQYF
TRBV3-1	TRBJ2-7	few	NA	TGTGCCAGCAGCCAACCCGGGGAAGCACTCGAGCAGTACTTC	CASSQPGEALEQYF
TRBV4-1	TRBJ1-6	few	NA	TGCGCCAGCAGCCGTATGGGTTGGGGGGATAATTCACCCCTCCACTTT	CASSRMGWGDNSPLHF
TRBV11-2	TRBJ2-1	few	NA	TGTGCCAGCAGCGGGGTAGGCGGGCCCTCCTACAATGAGCAGTTCTTC	CASSGVGGPSYNEQFF
TRBV4-3	TRBJ1-2	few	NA	TGCGCCAGCAGCCAAGATGCCAGGGGAAACTATGGCTACACCTTC	CASSQDARGNYGYTF
TRBV7-6	TRBJ1-1	NA	TRBD1	TGTGCCAGCAGCCAAAACAGGGGACTCAATGAAGCTTTCTTT	CASSQNRGLNEAFF
TRBV7-3	TRBJ2-1	NA	NA	TGTGCCAGCAGCTTACTTCATCGGGCACTTTCATACAATGAGCAGTTCTTC	CASSLLHRALSYNEQFF
TRBV5-6	TRBJ2-7	many	NA	TGTGCCAGCAGCACTACTGACACGACCTACGAGCAGTACTTC	CASSTTDTTYEQYF
TRBV5-1	TRBJ2-3	many	TRBD1	TGCGCCAGCAGCTCCACGACAGGGACGGCAGATACGCAGTATTTT	CASSSTTGTADTQYF
TRBV5-1	TRBJ2-3	NA	TRBD2	TGCGCCAGCAGCTATAGCGGGGGGGCCTCAGATACGCAGTATTTT	CASSYSGGASDTQYF
TRBV15	TRBJ1-5	few	NA	TGTGCCACCAGCAGAGATAATGGAGTCTATAGCAATCAGCCCCAGCATTTT	CATSRDNGVYSNQPQHF
TRBV28	TRBJ2-4	few	TRBD2	TGTGCCAGCAGTAACGTGGGGGGGACCAAAAACATTCAGTACTTC	CASSNVGGTKNIQYF
TRBV10-3	TRBJ2-1	few	TRBD2	TGTGCCATCAGTGGATCTGGGACTAGCGGGGACAATGAGCAGTTCTTC	CAISGSGTSGDNEQFF
TRBV11-2	TRBJ2-2	NA	TRBD2	TGTGCCAGCAGCTTAAGCGGGAGGGGGTTTCTGTTTTTT	CASSLSGRGFLFF
TRBV5-1	TRBJ2-2	few	TRBD1	TGCGCCAGCAGCAAGGGACAGGGTAATTTGCAGACGAACACCGGGGAGCTGTTTTTT	CASSKGQGNLQTNTGELFF
TRBV5-1	TRBJ2-7	few	TRBD1	TGCGCCAGCAGCTCAACTTCCTCGGGACAGAAACACTCCTACGAGCAGTACTTC	CASSSTSSGQKHSYEQYF
TRBV7-9	TRBJ2-3	few	NA	TGTGCCAGCAGCTTAGTCCAGAGCACAGATACGCAGTATTTT	CASSLVQSTDTQYF
TRBV5-1	TRBJ2-1	few	TRBD1	TGCGCCAGCAGCCGGGACAGGGTCTTGCATGAGCAGTTCTTC	CASSRDRVLHEQFF
TRBV6-1	TRBJ1-5	NA	NA	TGTGCCAGCAGTCTCCATACCCCGAGGGATCAGCCCCAGCATTTT	CASSLHTPRDQPQHF
TRBV7-2	TRBJ2-3	few	TRBD2	TGTGCCAGCAGCTCTAGCGGGAGGGCCCCCGATACGCAGTATTTT	CASSSSGRAPDTQYF
TRBV7-6	TRBJ2-1	NA	TRBD2	TGTGCCAGCAGCCAGACTAGCGGGGGGACGATAAACTACAATGAGCAGTTCTTC	CASSQTSGGTINYNEQFF
TRBV11-2	TRBJ2-3	few	NA	TGTGCCAGCTTAGGCAGCACAGATACGCAGTATTTT	CASLGSTDTQYF
TRBV12-3/TRBV12-4	TRBJ2-3	NA	TRBD2	TGTGCCACCCTAGCGGGGGCCTTCCCGAGCACAGATACGCAGTATTTT	CATLAGAFPSTDTQYF
TRBV5-1	TRBJ1-1	few	NA	TGCGCCAGCACCCCGGGGGCGGGCACTGAAGCTTTCTTT	CASTPGAGTEAFF
TRBV7-2	TRBJ1-6	few	NA	TGTGCCAGCAGAGAGCGGGGTGGTAGAGATAATTCACCCCTCCACTTT	CASRERGGRDNSPLHF
TRBV27	TRBJ2-4	few	NA	TGTGCCAGCAGTTCCCGTACATTAGCCAAAAACATTCAGTACTTC	CASSSRTLAKNIQYF
TRBV7-2	TRBJ1-5	few	NA	TGTGCCAGCAGCTTAGGACCCGCCGCGGGGGCCCAGCATTTT	CASSLGPAAGAQHF
TRBV4-1	TRBJ2-7	NA	TRBD2	TGCGCCAGCAGACCCATGACTAGCGTCAACGAGCAGTACTTC	CASRPMTSVNEQYF
TRBV12-3/TRBV12-4	TRBJ1-2	NA	NA	TGTGCCAGCAGTTTATCGCCAAAAAGAGGGGGCTACACCTTC	CASSLSPKRGGYTF
TRBV7-2	TRBJ2-5	few	NA	TGTGCCAGCAGCTTAGGGGCGCGCCTCATGAAAGAGACCCAGTACTTC	CASSLGARLMKETQYF
TRBV10-3	TRBJ2-7	NA	NA	TGTGCCATCAGTCAGGGGTCCTACGAGCAGTACTTC	CAISQGSYEQYF
TRBV5-6	TRBJ2-3	few	TRBD1	TGTGCCAGCAGTTACGAGGGACAGGGGGCCTCCCCGGCTAGCACAGATACGCAGTATTTT	CASSYEGQGASPASTDTQYF
TRBV7-2	TRBJ1-2	NA	NA	TGTGCCAGCAGCTTAGACCTCTTTAACTATGGCTACACCTTC	CASSLDLFNYGYTF
TRBV12-3/TRBV12-4	TRBJ2-1	NA	NA	TGTGCCAGCAGTTTAGAAGCTTTGTCCTACAATGAGCAGTTCTTC	CASSLEALSYNEQFF
TRBV4-3	TRBJ2-7	NA	NA	TGCGCCAGCAGCCAAGATTCGGGAGCCTACGAGCAGTACTTC	CASSQDSGAYEQYF
TRBV18	TRBJ1-2	few	TRBD1	TGTGCCAGCTCACCCCGGGGACAGCTCGCTAACTATGGCTACACCTTC	CASSPRGQLANYGYTF
TRBV7-2	TRBJ2-7	few	TRBD2	TGTGCCAGCAGCAACGGGAGGGCCAAGCAGTACTTC	CASSNGRAKQYF
TRBV3-1	TRBJ2-5	NA	NA	TGTGCCAGCAGCCAACAGGGTTCCACGGAAGGGACCCAGTACTTC	CASSQQGSTEGTQYF
TRBV20-1	TRBJ2-1	NA	TRBD2	TGCAGTGCTAGGGGTAGCGGGGGGGCTTCTTTGCAGTTCTTC	CSARGSGGASLQFF
TRBV30	TRBJ2-2	many	NA	TGTGCCTGGAGTAGGACCGGGGGCACCGGGGAGCTGTTTTTT	CAWSRTGGTGELFF
TRBV20-1	TRBJ2-3	few	TRBD1	TGCAGTGCTAGATATCCGTGGAGGGACAGGGGGTTAGCAGATACGCAGTATTTT	CSARYPWRDRGLADTQYF
TRBV5-1	TRBJ1-1	few	NA	TGCGCCAGCAGCTTGGAGTCGAACACTGAAGCTTTCTTT	CASSLESNTEAFF